The 15 T cell receptor beta chains in this list originate from one sample, sequenced in a study of OX40 agonist ivuxolimab in advanced cancers. The data were produced by immunoSEQ multiplex PCR, yet TCRdb's version contains in-frame clones alone and is incomplete. This table holds almost 70,000 clones, roughly nine tenths found once. Sequencing used CD4+ or CD8+ T cells sorted from blood, obtained in a trial of the OX40 agonist ivuxolimab. The receptors here all came from an adult with an advanced solid tumor such as melanoma, head and neck, liver or kidney cancer.

The rearrangement joins TRBV7-9 to TRBJ2-2; 15 bases are a match to TRBD2. V shed 5 bases, J shed 4 bases, and the junction held 11 bases outside the gene matches. This CDR3 is built from 19 residues. CDR1 is SEHNR, CDR2 FQNEAQ, per germline (reference sequence). CDR3 sequence: CASSRRTSGRAEGTGELFF. The CDR3 region has the DNA TGTGCCAGCAGCAGAAGGACTAGCGGGAGGGCCGAGGGCACCGGGGAGCTGTTTTTT.

The rearrangement links TRBV9 to TRBJ2-3; 7 bases line up with TRBD2. The CDR3 runs 19 residues. The junction had 13 bases not matched to a gene; V was cut back by 0 bases and J by 0 bases. Germline V gene sequence: CDR1 SGDLS, CDR2 YYNGEE. The CDR3 sequence: CASSVATQGASGSTDTQYF. Here the CDR3 DNA reads TGTGCCAGCAGCGTAGCTACGCAAGGGGCTAGCGGTAGCACAGATACGCAGTATTTT.

This chain connects TRBV6-5 to TRBJ1-5; D unresolved. The CDR3 covers 15 residues. Germline V gene sequence: CDR1 MNHEY, CDR2 SVGAGI. Deletions cut 6 bases from V and 1 base from J, with 13 bases between. In DNA, the CDR3 is TGTGCCAGCAGCCTTATACCCGGGAGCAATCAGCCCCAGCATTTT. It translates to CASSLIPGSNQPQHF.

The chain has TRBV19 and TRBJ2-7, with no clear D. V was clipped by 3 bases and J by 4 bases, with 10 bases between them. The CDR3 spans 13 residues. The germline CDR1 and CDR2 sequences are LNHDA and SQIVND (reference sequence). DNA for the CDR3: TGTGCCAGTAGTATCCCGGGTAGTTACGAGCAGTACTTC. This sequence encodes CASSIPGSYEQYF.

This sequence joins TRBV19 and TRBJ1-1, with D perhaps TRBD1 (6 bases). Germline CDR1 and CDR2: LNHDA and SQIVND (reference sequence). V lost 10 bases, J lost 3 bases, and 15 bases lay in between. The CDR3 has 13 residues. The CDR3 sequence: CATLDRSDTEAFF. As DNA, the CDR3 is TGTGCCACCCTAGACAGGTCCGACACTGAAGCTTTCTTT.

V gene TRBV5-1 combines with J gene TRBJ2-3; 8 bases map to TRBD2. Germline V gene data show CDR1 as SGHRS and CDR2 as YFSETQ. The CDR3 is 17 amino acids. J gave up 4 bases and V 0 bases, and 10 bases lay outside the gene matches. The CDR3: CASSLAGGQIQADTQYF. The CDR3 bases are TGCGCCAGCAGCTTGGCGGGAGGGCAAATCCAGGCAGATACGCAGTATTTT.

V is TRBV5-1 and J is TRBJ2-7, with a tentative D call TRBD1 (5 bases). CDR1 is SGHRS, CDR2 YFSETQ, per germline. The CDR3 runs 16 residues. V was trimmed by 0 bases and J by 6 bases, leaving 19 bases between them. The DNA for the CDR3 is TGCGCCAGCAGCTTGGCCCCTGGACACGCGAACGGCGAGCAGTACTTC. This encodes CASSLAPGHANGEQYF.

V usage is TRBV6-1 and J usage is TRBJ2-1; D uncertain. V lost 5 bases and J 7 bases, leaving 9 bases between the germline ends. CDR3 size: 12 residues. Germline loops: CDR1 MNHNS, CDR2 SASEGT. CDR3 in DNA: TGTGCCAGCAGTTTTTCCGTTAATGAGCAGTTCTTC. Translation gives CASSFSVNEQFF.

The J gene is TRBJ1-3, the V gene TRBV28; a possible D gene is TRBD1 (5 bases). Germline V lookup: CDR1 MDHEN, CDR2 SYDVKM. Between the trimmed V and J ends, which lost 4 bases and 4 bases, there was a span of 11 bases. The CDR3 consists of 14 residues. The CDR3 DNA is TGTGCCAGCAGTTCTCTGTACAGGGGAAACACCATATATTTT. Amino acids: CASSSLYRGNTIYF.

This clone has just one count. The rearrangement uses TRBV6-5 and TRBJ2-7, with a weak D call TRBD1 (6 bases). The V end lost 8 bases, the J end lost 2 bases, and 13 bases lay between the germline ends. This CDR3 region has 13 residues. Germline V gene data show CDR1 as MNHEY and CDR2 as SVGAGI. The CDR3 protein is CASARDKPYEQYF. CDR3 DNA: TGTGCCAGCGCCCGGGACAAACCCTACGAGCAGTACTTC.

The rearrangement joins TRBV5-1 to TRBJ2-5; D call uncertain. The length of the CDR3 is 14 residues. V was trimmed by 2 bases and J by 4 bases, leaving 12 bases between them. CDR1 and CDR2 (germline): SGHRS, YFSETQ. Here the CDR3 reads CASSFGHGLETQYF. CDR3 DNA: TGCGCCAGCAGCTTTGGTCACGGTCTAGAGACCCAGTACTTC.

The V gene is TRBV19, the J gene TRBJ2-7; the match to TRBD1 covers 7 bases. This CDR3 region has 15 residues. Germline V gene sequence: CDR1 LNHDA, CDR2 SQIVND (reference sequence). V lost 5 bases to trimming and J lost 6 bases; unmatched junction nucleotides: 13. CDR3 sequence reads: CASSPGDRSPGEQYF. DNA for the CDR3: TGTGCCAGTAGTCCTGGGGACAGATCCCCCGGCGAGCAGTACTTC.

V and J are TRBV13 and TRBJ1-3; D may be TRBD1 (5 bases). The germline V gene has CDR1 PRHDT and CDR2 FYEKMQ (reference sequence). V dropped 2 bases and J dropped 0 bases, with 11 bases sitting between them. The CDR3 contains 16 residues. The CDR3: CASSLNDRNSGNTIYF. Written as DNA, the CDR3 is TGTGCCAGCAGCTTAAACGACAGAAACTCTGGAAACACCATATATTTT. Looking up the rest from reference TRBV13 and TRBJ1-3 gives the full variable domain: AAGVIQSPRHLIKEKRETATLKCYPIPRHDTVYWYQQGPGQDPQFLISFYEKMQSDKGSIPDRFSAQQFSDYHSELNMSSLELGDSALYFCASSLNDRNSGNTIYFGEGSWLTVV.

This clone has just one count. This chain uses TRBV7-9 with TRBJ2-3; no clear D. Trimming cost V 5 bases and J 10 bases, with 13 bases left between them. This CDR3 has 12 residues. Germline V gene lookup returns CDR1 SEHNR and CDR2 FQNEAQ (reference sequence). The CDR3 DNA is TGTGCCAGCAGCGGATTGGCCCTATCGCAGTATTTT. It translates to CASSGLALSQYF.

V gene TRBV10-1 combines with J gene TRBJ2-5, with 7 bases matching TRBD1. This CDR3 has 15 residues. The V segment lost 2 bases and the J segment 5 bases; nucleotides outside the gene matches: 8. Germline V CDR1 and CDR2: WNHNN, SYGVQD (reference sequence). CDR3 sequence reads: CASSEEGASMETQYF. The CDR3 DNA follows: TGCGCCAGCAGTGAGGAGGGGGCGTCTATGGAGACCCAGTACTTC.